This is a list of T cell receptor beta chains from one sample in a study of T cells after yellow fever vaccination. TCRdb passed the 5' RACE reads through MiXCR, listing each CDR3 protein once. The table has around 590,000 distinct CDR3 sequences, 9% to 15% seen once; the top ten hold about 15%. Here the sequenced sample was PBMCs, taken on the day of the yellow fever booster vaccination. The receptors derive from a man aged 25-40 years who received the YFV17D yellow fever vaccine. The CDR3 runs from the conserved cysteine through the conserved F or W. D genes are given only for firm matches. Rows may omit the clone size; those that give it use once, few, many or a size class.

len	abundance	d_gene	v_gene	j_gene	CDR3aa	CDR3nt
12	few	.	TRBV20-1	TRBJ2-7	CSYLRSSYEQYF	TGCAGTTACCTCAGGAGCTCCTACGAGCAGTACTTC
14	many	.	TRBV6-1	TRBJ1-2	CASRALGQPYGYTF	TGTGCCAGCAGAGCCCTGGGACAACCCTATGGCTACACCTTC
12	many	.	TRBV9	TRBJ2-1	CASSYSDNEQFF	TGTGCCAGCAGCTATAGCGACAATGAGCAGTTCTTC
13	few	.	TRBV20-1	TRBJ2-1	CSARPPGLDEQFF	TGCAGTGCTAGACCGCCGGGACTGGACGAGCAGTTCTTC
15	few	TRBD2	TRBV5-4	TRBJ2-5	CASSSLLAGEETQYF	TGTGCCAGCAGCTCCCTACTAGCGGGAGAGGAGACCCAGTACTTC
16	.	TRBD1	TRBV20-1	TRBJ2-3	CSAPAQTGTGADTQYF	TGCAGTGCACCCGCTCAGACAGGGACAGGTGCAGATACGCAGTATTTT
14	.	.	TRBV6-2/TRBV6-3	TRBJ1-1	CASSYDRGSGEAFF	TGTGCCAGCAGTTATGACCGGGGTAGTGGTGAAGCTTTCTTT
19	.	TRBD2	TRBV11-2	TRBJ2-1	CASRKPGQRTSGRSYEQFF	TGTGCCAGCAGAAAACCGGGACAGCGGACTAGCGGGAGAAGCTATGAGCAGTTCTTC
18	few	TRBD2	TRBV11-2	TRBJ2-1	CASSPGTSGSGSYNEQFF	TGTGCCAGCAGCCCGGGGACTAGCGGGAGTGGTTCCTACAATGAGCAGTTCTTC
18	.	.	TRBV5-1	TRBJ2-6	CASSLGGVDGAGANVLTF	TGCGCCAGCAGCTTGGGGGGGGTAGACGGTGCTGGGGCCAACGTCCTGACTTTC
13	.	.	TRBV19	TRBJ1-2	CASSVPGPNGYTF	TGTGCCAGTAGTGTCCCCGGGCCCAATGGCTACACCTTC
18	.	TRBD2	TRBV20-1	TRBJ2-1	CSAREGGRLAGSYNEQFF	TGCAGTGCTAGAGAGGGGGGAAGACTAGCGGGATCCTACAATGAGCAGTTCTTC
13	.	.	TRBV27	TRBJ1-2	CASSFGQAEGYTF	TGTGCCAGCAGTTTCGGACAAGCTGAAGGCTACACCTTC
12	.	.	TRBV28	TRBJ2-5	CASSGGAETQYF	TGTGCCAGCAGTGGGGGGGCGGAGACCCAGTACTTC
18	few	TRBD1	TRBV29-1	TRBJ1-1	CSVEALQRGRVANTEAFF	TGCAGCGTTGAAGCTCTCCAAAGGGGGCGTGTGGCCAACACTGAAGCTTTCTTT
13	many	TRBD2	TRBV20-1	TRBJ2-1	CSAAGLGYNEQFF	TGCAGTGCTGCGGGACTAGGCTACAATGAGCAGTTCTTC
8	.	.	TRBV30	TRBJ1-1	CAGDGAFF	TGTGCCGGCGATGGGGCTTTCTTT
14	.	.	TRBV15	TRBJ2-1	CATSRDPTFVEQFF	TGTGCCACCAGCAGAGATCCCACGTTTGTTGAGCAGTTCTTC
16	.	.	TRBV9	TRBJ2-3	CASSVGTPLATDTQYF	TGTGCCAGCAGCGTAGGAACCCCGCTAGCGACAGATACGCAGTATTTT
13	few	TRBD2	TRBV20-1	TRBJ2-1	CSTGGTSINEQFF	TGCAGTACCGGCGGGACTAGCATCAATGAGCAGTTCTTC
15	.	TRBD2	TRBV7-2	TRBJ2-1	CASSSGTSGSHEQFF	TGTGCCAGCAGTTCCGGGACTAGCGGGAGCCATGAGCAGTTCTTC
12	few	.	TRBV3-1	TRBJ2-7	CASSQARTEQYF	TGTGCCAGCAGCCAAGCACGGACCGAGCAGTACTTC
18	.	TRBD2	TRBV12-3/TRBV12-4	TRBJ2-3	CASCLGRFSGRAPDTQYF	TGTGCCAGCTGTTTAGGGAGGTTTAGCGGGAGGGCGCCAGATACGCAGTATTTT
14	.	.	TRBV9	TRBJ1-1	CASSEGGGLAEAFF	TGTGCCAGCAGCGAGGGGGGGGGCTTGGCTGAAGCTTTCTTT
16	few	.	TRBV6-1	TRBJ1-1	CASRGGWTAENTEAFF	TGTGCCAGCAGAGGGGGATGGACAGCCGAGAACACTGAAGCTTTCTTT
13	.	.	TRBV11-3	TRBJ2-5	CASSAGRAETQYF	TGTGCCAGCAGTGCAGGGCGCGCGGAGACCCAGTACTTC
13	many	TRBD1	TRBV5-1	TRBJ1-1	CASSPSGQGEAFF	TGCGCCAGCAGCCCGTCGGGACAGGGTGAAGCTTTCTTT
15	.	TRBD1	TRBV6-1	TRBJ2-2	CASNPTGPNTGELFF	TGTGCCAGCAACCCGACAGGGCCCAACACCGGGGAGCTGTTTTTT
12	few	.	TRBV20-1	TRBJ2-5	CSASWEHETQYF	TGCAGTGCTTCTTGGGAACACGAGACCCAGTACTTC
15	few	.	TRBV7-2	TRBJ1-1	CASSLVGKPEQGAFF	TGTGCCAGCAGCTTAGTGGGGAAACCCGAACAGGGAGCTTTCTTT
16	.	TRBD2	TRBV15	TRBJ2-1	CATSRGEGRSYNEQFF	TGTGCCACCTCCCGCGGGGAGGGCCGATCCTACAATGAGCAGTTCTTC
16	few	TRBD2	TRBV20-1	TRBJ2-3	CSARDRLAGVTDTQYF	TGCAGTGCTAGAGATCGTCTAGCGGGAGTGACAGATACGCAGTATTTT
15	.	TRBD2	TRBV4-1	TRBJ2-2	CASSSGTKNTGELFF	TGCGCCAGCAGCTCCGGGACTAAAAACACCGGGGAGCTGTTTTTT
14	.	TRBD2	TRBV29-1	TRBJ2-5	CSVPTSGSSETQYF	TGCAGCGTTCCGACTAGCGGGAGCTCGGAGACCCAGTACTTC
13	many	.	TRBV10-3	TRBJ2-7	CAISEQEVYEQYF	TGTGCCATCAGTGAACAGGAGGTATACGAGCAGTACTTC
10	.	.	TRBV20-1	TRBJ2-5	CSARGGTQYF	TGCAGTGCTAGGGGGGGGACCCAGTACTTC
16	few	.	TRBV9	TRBJ1-6	CASSVGGSSYNSPLHF	TGTGCCAGCAGCGTCGGGGGGAGCTCCTATAATTCACCCCTCCACTTT
14	few	.	TRBV28	TRBJ2-7	CASSLYSSPYEQYF	TGTGCCAGCAGTTTATACTCGTCGCCCTACGAGCAGTACTTC
13	.	.	TRBV28	TRBJ1-1	CASTERTNLEAFF	TGTGCCAGCACCGAAAGGACGAATTTAGAAGCTTTCTTT
12	.	.	TRBV7-2	TRBJ2-7	CASSLARSEQYF	TGTGCCAGCAGCTTAGCGAGGTCCGAGCAGTACTTC
17	once	TRBD2	TRBV12-3/TRBV12-4	TRBJ2-1	CASSFAYGLAGGNEQFF	TGTGCCAGCAGTTTCGCCTACGGACTAGCGGGAGGTAATGAGCAGTTCTTC
15	few	.	TRBV5-1	TRBJ1-1	CASSPLGAELTEAFF	TGCGCCAGCAGCCCTCTGGGGGCTGAACTCACTGAAGCTTTCTTT
12	few	TRBD1	TRBV20-1	TRBJ1-2	CSAKDRGPVYTF	TGCAGTGCCAAGGACAGGGGGCCGGTCTACACCTTC
14	few	TRBD1	TRBV3-1	TRBJ2-1	CASSQTGVRNEQFF	TGTGCCAGCAGCCAGACAGGGGTTAGGAATGAGCAGTTCTTC
14	.	.	TRBV3-1	TRBJ2-2	CASSQGLGPGELFF	TGTGCCAGCAGCCAAGGCCTGGGCCCCGGGGAGCTGTTTTTT
14	.	.	TRBV20-1	TRBJ1-3	CSARRTASGNTIYF	TGCAGTGCTAGGAGAACAGCCTCTGGAAACACCATATATTTT
16	.	TRBD2	TRBV5-4	TRBJ2-2	CASARLAGGPGGELFF	TGTGCCAGCGCTAGACTAGCGGGAGGGCCCGGCGGGGAGCTGTTTTTT
11	few	.	TRBV25-1	TRBJ1-4	CASRNDEKLFF	TGTGCCAGCAGGAACGATGAAAAACTGTTTTTT
15	.	.	TRBV5-1	TRBJ2-1	CASRGDLVSYNEQFF	TGCGCCAGCAGAGGGGACCTGGTCTCCTACAATGAGCAGTTCTTC
11	few	.	TRBV18	TRBJ2-1	CASSPEGVQFF	TGTGCCAGCTCACCTGAAGGGGTGCAGTTCTTC
13	.	.	TRBV30	TRBJ1-5	CAWGVAGNQPQHF	TGTGCCTGGGGGGTGGCAGGGAATCAGCCCCAGCATTTT
15	.	TRBD1	TRBV12-3/TRBV12-4	TRBJ2-7	CASGEGTGLGYEQYF	TGTGCCAGCGGCGAAGGGACAGGGCTAGGCTACGAGCAGTACTTC
13	few	.	TRBV7-2	TRBJ2-5	CASSFSSLETQYF	TGTGCCAGCAGCTTTTCCTCACTCGAGACCCAGTACTTC
14	.	TRBD1	TRBV30	TRBJ2-5	CAWSLGRGPETQYF	TGTGCCTGGAGCCTGGGCAGGGGGCCTGAGACCCAGTACTTC
14	.	TRBD1	TRBV4-3	TRBJ2-7	CASSQDRTGDEQYF	TGCGCCAGCAGCCAAGATCGGACAGGGGACGAGCAGTACTTC
15	.	.	TRBV13	TRBJ1-1	CASSRQGGAGTEAFF	TGTGCCAGCAGCCGACAAGGGGGGGCGGGCACTGAAGCTTTCTTT
11	.	.	TRBV29-1	TRBJ2-7	CSVETGWEQYF	TGCAGCGTTGAAACGGGGTGGGAGCAGTACTTC
17	.	TRBD1	TRBV7-8	TRBJ2-3	CASSFTPPGQGSDTQYF	TGTGCCAGCAGCTTTACGCCGCCGGGACAGGGGAGCGATACGCAGTATTTT